This T cell receptor beta chain was captured by sequencing in a study of blood T cell repertoires in COVID-19. The wider study: Some COVID-19 samples were acute and others convalescent; all came from the United States, Italy and Spain.

Trimming cost V 0 bases and J 8 bases, with 8 bases left between them. The CDR3 runs to 13 residues. CDR1 and CDR2 from the germline V gene are SGDLS and YYNGEE. TCRdb's table, derived via immunoSEQ multiplex PCR, lists solely in-frame clones and lacks some. The repertoire consists of under 250,000 clones, with around 86% occurring once and the leading ten covering 7.1%. V usage is TRBV9 and J usage is TRBJ1-4, with D perhaps TRBD1 (5 bases). The material sequenced was peripheral blood. The source of this sequence is a woman aged 70-85 years with active or convalescent COVID-19. The CDR3 DNA reads as TGTGCCAGCAGCGTAGGGTCAGGGGAAAAACTGTTTTTT. This sequence encodes CASSVGSGEKLFF.